This is a list of T cell receptor beta chains from one sample in a study of blood T cell repertoires in COVID-19. TCRdb keeps only in-frame clones here, not all; method: immunoSEQ multiplex PCR. The sample shows hundreds of thousands of clones, roughly 80% of them seen only once. What was sequenced was peripheral blood. These receptors originate from a man aged 80 or over with acute or convalescent COVID-19. CDR3s include the opening cysteine and the closing phenylalanine or tryptophan. The D gene is left open where the match is weak. Clone size, where shown, is once, few, many, or a class for clones that have expanded.

j_gene,abundance,d_gene,v_gene,CDR3aa,CDR3nt
TRBJ2-7,NA,NA,TRBV14,CASSQSRGAYEQYF,TGTGCCAGCAGCCAATCCAGGGGCGCCTACGAGCAGTACTTC
TRBJ1-3,NA,NA,TRBV4-2,CASSTGLGNTIYF,TGTGCCAGCAGCACGGGACTCGGAAACACCATATATTTT
TRBJ1-2,NA,TRBD1,TRBV2,CASSEGRTGPYGYTF,TGTGCCAGCAGTGAAGGACGGACAGGCCCCTATGGCTACACCTTC
TRBJ1-4,NA,NA,TRBV20-1,CSARTGRKLFF,TGCAGTGCTAGGACAGGACGAAAACTGTTTTTT
TRBJ1-1,NA,NA,TRBV5-6,CASSLGQAQAFF,TGTGCCAGCAGCTTGGGGCAGGCCCAAGCTTTCTTT
TRBJ2-1,NA,TRBD1,TRBV7-3,CASSSGTGRNEQFF,TGTGCCAGCAGCTCCGGGACAGGGAGGAATGAGCAGTTCTTC
TRBJ2-7,NA,TRBD2,TRBV5-1,CASSLPLAGGTYEQYF,TGCGCCAGCAGCTTGCCCTTAGCGGGGGGGACCTACGAGCAGTACTTC
TRBJ2-3,NA,TRBD2,TRBV3-1/TRBV3-2,CASSQDHKRGYTDTQYF,TGTGCCAGCAGCCAAGATCATAAGCGGGGTTACACAGATACGCAGTATTTT
TRBJ1-5,NA,NA,TRBV27,CASSFKGYGGSRQPQHF,TGTGCCAGCAGTTTTAAGGGATATGGGGGGTCGAGGCAGCCCCAGCATTTT
TRBJ2-7,NA,TRBD1,TRBV11-2,CASSQGTGGPYEQYF,TGTGCCAGCAGCCAAGGGACAGGGGGGCCCTACGAGCAGTACTTC
TRBJ1-1,NA,TRBD1,TRBV30,CAWNRGQGFTEAFF,TGTGCCTGGAATCGCGGACAGGGTTTTACTGAAGCTTTCTTT
TRBJ1-5,NA,TRBD1,TRBV28,CASRRDRGSNQPQHF,TGTGCCAGCAGAAGAGACAGGGGGAGCAATCAGCCCCAGCATTTT
TRBJ1-6,NA,NA,TRBV6-5,CASRMTENSPLHF,TGTGCCAGCCGGATGACGGAGAATTCACCCCTCCACTTT
TRBJ1-5,NA,NA,TRBV30,CAWSGLSSNQPQHF,TGTGCCTGGAGCGGACTGTCTAGCAATCAGCCCCAGCATTTT
TRBJ2-3,NA,TRBD2,TRBV7-9,CASSRGTSGVDTQYF,TGTGCCAGCAGCCGTGGGACTAGCGGGGTAGATACGCAGTATTTT
TRBJ2-3,NA,TRBD2,TRBV7-9,CASSLSWVAGALNTDTQYF,TGTGCCAGCAGCTTATCCTGGGTAGCGGGGGCTCTTAACACAGATACGCAGTATTTT
TRBJ1-1,NA,TRBD1,TRBV2,CASIDRGTEAFF,TGTGCCAGCATCGACAGGGGTACTGAAGCTTTCTTT
TRBJ1-2,once,NA,TRBV5-1,CASSWSDKNGYTF,TGCGCCAGCAGCTGGTCTGACAAGAATGGCTACACCTTC
TRBJ2-1,NA,NA,TRBV11-3,CASSLRGAGEEQFF,TGTGCCAGCAGCTTACGGGGGGCAGGAGAAGAGCAGTTCTTC
TRBJ2-1,NA,NA,TRBV11-3,CASSLGLKRMGNEQFF,TGTGCCAGCAGCTTAGGGTTGAAGCGTATGGGCAATGAGCAGTTCTTC
TRBJ2-2,NA,NA,TRBV3-1/TRBV3-2,CASSQEAGLTGELFF,TGTGCCAGCAGCCAGGAGGCGGGACTTACCGGGGAGCTGTTTTTT
TRBJ1-3,NA,NA,TRBV12-5,CASGLWTERNTIYF,TGTGCTAGTGGTTTGTGGACAGAGAGAAACACCATATATTTT
TRBJ1-2,NA,NA,TRBV5-1,CASSWAPGSYGYTF,TGCGCCAGCAGCTGGGCCCCAGGGTCTTATGGCTACACCTTC
TRBJ1-2,NA,TRBD1,TRBV5-1,CASSLVPLDRGHGYTF,TGCGCCAGCAGCTTGGTCCCATTGGACAGGGGACATGGCTACACCTTC
TRBJ1-2,NA,NA,TRBV5-5,CASSLAGTTYGYTF,TGTGCCAGCAGCTTGGCCGGGACAACCTATGGCTACACCTTC
TRBJ1-4,NA,TRBD1,TRBV5-5,CASSKGQIATNEKLFF,TGTGCCAGCAGCAAGGGACAGATTGCAACTAATGAAAAACTGTTTTTT